The 14 T cell receptor beta chains listed next were all sequenced from one sample in a study of blood T cell repertoires in COVID-19. Sequencing was performed with immunoSEQ multiplex PCR; in TCRdb, only in-frame clones are kept and a portion is missing. The table lists around 280,000 clones, around four fifths of them singletons. Sequenced: peripheral blood. All receptors come from a woman between 50 and 59 years old with active or convalescent COVID-19.

The rearrangement uses TRBV7-9 and TRBJ1-1; unclear D gene. The germline V gene encodes CDR1 SEHNR and CDR2 FQNEAQ (reference sequence). CDR3 length equals 13 residues. V dropped 0 bases and J dropped 1 base, with 3 bases sitting between them. For the CDR3, the DNA is TGTGCCAGCAGCTTAGCGAGGAACACTGAAGCTTTCTTT. Residues: CASSLARNTEAFF.

The rearrangement joins TRBV7-9 to TRBJ1-1, with D maybe TRBD1 (5 bases). The CDR3 length is 14 residues. Germline assignment: CDR1 SEHNR and CDR2 FQNEAQ (reference sequence). Trimming took off 0 bases at V and 6 bases at J, with 11 bases between the two ends. Written as DNA, the CDR3 is TGTGCCAGCAGCTTAGCGTCTCCGGGGGCTGAAGCTTTCTTT. It codes for CASSLASPGAEAFF.

The chain combines TRBV25-1 with TRBJ2-5, with TRBD1 matching over 7 bases. J lost 3 bases, V lost 3 bases, and 7 bases had no gene match. The germline V gene encodes CDR1 MGHDK and CDR2 SYGVNS. The CDR3 totals 15 residues. This CDR3 is CASSDTGTVKETQYF. The CDR3 DNA reads TGTGCCAGCAGTGACACCGGGACAGTTAAAGAGACCCAGTACTTC.

The chain uses TRBV5-6 and TRBJ2-2; 8 nucleotides line up with TRBD2. The germline CDR1 and CDR2 sequences are SGHDT and YYEEEE. The CDR3 covers 17 residues. Trimming cost V 1 base and J 4 bases; bases outside gene matches: 9. The CDR3 nucleotides are TGTGCCAGCAGCTTGCTGTCCGGGAGGGTCGCCACCGGGGAGCTGTTTTTT. Its protein is CASSLLSGRVATGELFF.

The gene calls are TRBV24-1 and TRBJ1-2; TRBD1 agrees at 9 bases. This CDR3 region has 15 residues. The ends lost 3 bases at V and 4 bases at J; junction bases unmatched: 5. Germline V gene lookup returns CDR1 KGHDR and CDR2 SFDVKD. The CDR3 region has the DNA TGTGCCACCAGTGATCAAGACAGGGGGTCCTATGGCTACACCTTC. Encoded protein: CATSDQDRGSYGYTF.

CDR3 sequence: CASSLFSRPVGDTIYF. CDR3 in DNA: TGTGCCAGCAGCTTATTCTCGCGGCCGGTCGGAGACACCATATATTTT. The V call is TRBV7-9, the J call TRBJ1-3; no definite D call. Per germline, CDR1 SEHNR and CDR2 FQNEAQ (reference sequence). The germline V and J ends were trimmed by 2 bases and 8 bases, with 19 bases remaining between them. CDR3 length: 16 residues.

Only one count was recorded for this clone. One end of the junction varies from germline; a read error may be responsible. The chain's CDR3 is CASSYSMGQEAF. In nucleotides, the CDR3 is TGTGCCAGCAGTTACTCGATGGGACAGGAAGCCTTC. The chain recombines TRBV6-2 or TRBV6-3 with TRBJ1-2, with 8 bases fitting TRBD1. Germline CDR1 and CDR2: MNHEY and SVGEGT. This CDR3 region has 12 residues.

The chain combines TRBV16 with TRBJ1-4, with D hard to call. V was pared by 2 bases and J by 4 bases, with 11 bases between. The CDR3 length is 15 residues. Germline V CDR1 and CDR2: KGHSY, FQNENV. The CDR3 DNA sequence: TGTGCCAGCAGCCAAGACGGAGGCTTTAATGAAAAACTGTTTTTT. Translating gives CASSQDGGFNEKLFF.

The chain couples TRBV28 to TRBJ1-2; 7 bases are a match to TRBD1. V lost 4 bases, J lost 12 bases, and 11 bases stayed unmatched. The CDR3 is made up of 13 amino acids. CDR1 and CDR2 from the germline V gene are MDHEN and SYDVKM. The DNA for the CDR3 is TGTGCCAGCAGTTCGCTGCACGGACAGGCAAACACCTTC. Its translation is CASSSLHGQANTF.

This sequence joins TRBV28 and TRBJ1-2; weak D call: TRBD1 (6 bases). CDR3 length equals 14 residues. CDR1 MDHEN and CDR2 SYDVKM come from the germline V gene. Trimming took off 3 bases at V and 5 bases at J, with 13 bases between the two ends. This CDR3 reads CASSFGRGAYGYTF. The CDR3 DNA follows: TGTGCCAGCAGTTTCGGCAGGGGCGCGTATGGCTACACCTTC.

This rearrangement joins TRBV27 to TRBJ1-6; D is unresolved. There are 18 residues in the CDR3. The V end lost 2 bases, the J end lost 0 bases, and 14 bases lay between the germline ends. Germline V CDR1 and CDR2: MNHEY, SMNVEV (reference sequence). The DNA for the CDR3 is TGTGCCAGCAGTTTAATTCCCCACTCGAGCTCCTATAATTCACCCCTCCACTTT. Its translation is CASSLIPHSSSYNSPLHF.

J is TRBJ2-7 and V is TRBV3-1 (or the pseudogene TRBV3-2); TRBD1 matches 9 bases. CDR3 size: 15 residues. After removal of 0 bases from V and 5 bases from J, the junction contained 5 bases not matched to a gene. Germline V CDR1 and CDR2: LGHDT, YNNKEL (reference sequence). The DNA for the CDR3 is TGTGCCAGCAGCCAAGATCGTACAGGGGGCCACGAGCAGTACTTC. Residues: CASSQDRTGGHEQYF.

This clone was seen more than once but under ten times. V gene TRBV7-9 combines with J gene TRBJ1-2, with unresolved D. Germline V gene data show CDR1 as SEHNR and CDR2 as FQNEAQ (reference sequence). This CDR3 comprises 11 residues. V was trimmed by 6 bases and J by 5 bases, leaving 7 bases between them. CDR3 sequence: CASSFTYGYTF. The CDR3 bases are TGTGCCAGCAGTTTTACTTATGGCTACACCTTC. Filled out from reference TRBV7-9 and TRBJ1-2, the complete variable domain reads DTGVSQNPRHKITKRGQNVTFRCDPISEHNRLYWYRQTLGQGPEFLTYFQNEAQLEKSRLLSDRFSAERPKGSFSTLEIQRTEQGDSAMYLCASSFTYGYTFGSGTRLTVV.

The V and J genes are TRBV5-1 and TRBJ2-1; TRBD2 aligns across 7 bases. CDR1 and CDR2 (germline): SGHRS, YFSETQ. Trimming at V came to 0 bases and at J to 2 bases, leaving 5 bases not matched to a gene. The CDR3 contains 16 residues. DNA of the CDR3: TGCGCCAGCAGCTTGGACTCCGCGGGAGCCTACAATGAGCAGTTCTTC. Translation: CASSLDSAGAYNEQFF.